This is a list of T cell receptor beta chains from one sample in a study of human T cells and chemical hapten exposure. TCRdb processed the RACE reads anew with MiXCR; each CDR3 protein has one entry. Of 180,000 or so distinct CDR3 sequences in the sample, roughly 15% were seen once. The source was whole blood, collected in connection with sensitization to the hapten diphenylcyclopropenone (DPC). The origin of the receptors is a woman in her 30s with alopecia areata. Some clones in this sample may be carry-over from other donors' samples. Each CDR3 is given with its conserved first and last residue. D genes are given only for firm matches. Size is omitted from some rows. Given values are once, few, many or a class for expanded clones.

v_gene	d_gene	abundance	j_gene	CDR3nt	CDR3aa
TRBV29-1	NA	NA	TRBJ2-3	TGCAGCGTGGGGGCCACCCGTCCGGATACGCAGTATTTT	CSVGATRPDTQYF
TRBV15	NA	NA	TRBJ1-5	TGTGCCACCAGCAGAGATGGAAATCAGCCCCAGCATTTT	CATSRDGNQPQHF
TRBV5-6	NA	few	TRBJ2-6	TGTGCCAGCAGCTTGGCCGGCTTAAGTGGGGCCAACGTCCTGACTTTC	CASSLAGLSGANVLTF
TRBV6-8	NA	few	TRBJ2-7	TGTGCCAGCAGCTATGAAAGGGAAAACTACGAGCAGTACTTC	CASSYERENYEQYF
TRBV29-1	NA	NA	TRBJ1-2	TGCAGCGTTGGGTCCGTACATTCTAACTATGACTACACCTTC	CSVGSVHSNYDYTF
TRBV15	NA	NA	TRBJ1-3	TGTGCCACCAGCAGAGATAACGGAGTTCGCTCTGGAAACACCATATATTTT	CATSRDNGVRSGNTIYF
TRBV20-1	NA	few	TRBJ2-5	TGCAGTGCTAGAGATGGACAAACGATAGAGACCCAGTACTTC	CSARDGQTIETQYF
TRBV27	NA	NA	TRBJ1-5	TGTGCCAGCAGCCCATTGGTGGCAGGGAGCAATCAGCCCCAGCATTTT	CASSPLVAGSNQPQHF
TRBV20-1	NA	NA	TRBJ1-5	TGCAGTGCTAGAGACTCGGCAGGGAATCGTAATCAGCCCCAGCATTTT	CSARDSAGNRNQPQHF
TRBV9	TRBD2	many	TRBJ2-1	TGTGCCAGCAGCGTAGGGAGCGGGGGAGGTTACAATGAGCAGTTCTTC	CASSVGSGGGYNEQFF
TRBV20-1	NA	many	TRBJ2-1	TGCAGTGCTCCCGAGTTGCCCAGCTCCTACAATGAGCAGTTCTTC	CSAPELPSSYNEQFF
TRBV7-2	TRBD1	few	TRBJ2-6	TGTGCCAGCAGCTCACAGGGGGCGTCTGGGGCCAACGTCCTGACTTTC	CASSSQGASGANVLTF
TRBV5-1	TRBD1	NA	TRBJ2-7	TGCGCCAGCAGCTTGGCCGGACAGGGGAGGAGGTACTTC	CASSLAGQGRRYF
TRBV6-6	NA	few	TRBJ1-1	TGTGCCAGCATGGAGAAGTCTTACTGGTCTGAAGCTTTCTTT	CASMEKSYWSEAFF
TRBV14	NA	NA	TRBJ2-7	TGTGCCAGCAGCCAAGATCGGCAGAGCTACGAGCAGTACTTC	CASSQDRQSYEQYF
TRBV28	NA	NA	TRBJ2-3	TGTGCCAGCAGTGCAAGCGGAGATACGCAGTATTTT	CASSASGDTQYF
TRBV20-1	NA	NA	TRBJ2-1	TGCAGTGCCGGATCCCCCCTGGCAAGCTCCTACAATGAGCAGTTCTTC	CSAGSPLASSYNEQFF
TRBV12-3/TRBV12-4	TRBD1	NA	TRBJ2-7	TGTGCCAGCAGCCCGACAGGGTCAATCTACGAGCAGTACTTC	CASSPTGSIYEQYF
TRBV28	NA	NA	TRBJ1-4	TGTGCCAGCAGTTTTAATACGGGCAGGGATGGTGAAAAACTGTTTTTT	CASSFNTGRDGEKLFF
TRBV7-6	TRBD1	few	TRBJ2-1	TGTGCCAGCAGCTTAGAGACAGGGGAGTCCTACAATGAGCAGTTCTTC	CASSLETGESYNEQFF
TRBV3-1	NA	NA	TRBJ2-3	TGTGCCAGCAGCCAAGCTGGGGGCTCAGATACGCAGTATTTT	CASSQAGGSDTQYF
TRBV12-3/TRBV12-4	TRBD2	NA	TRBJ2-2	TGTGCCAGCAGTCAATCCCTAGCGGGGTTGGGGCGGGAGCTGTTTTTT	CASSQSLAGLGRELFF
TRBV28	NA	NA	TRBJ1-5	TGTGCCAGCAGTTTGGCGCCCAGGAGGTCGGTCAATCAGCCCCAGCATTTT	CASSLAPRRSVNQPQHF
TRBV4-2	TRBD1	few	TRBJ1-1	TGTGCCAGCAGCCAAAGAGGGACAGGGCTGGGCACTGAAGCTTTCTTT	CASSQRGTGLGTEAFF
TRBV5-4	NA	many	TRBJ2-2	TGTGCCAGCAGCTTGGTGAAGACCGGGGAGCTGTTTTTT	CASSLVKTGELFF
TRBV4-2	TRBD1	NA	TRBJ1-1	TGTGCCAGCAGCCAACAAGCCCTGACAGGGGACCTGAACACTGAAGCTTTCTTT	CASSQQALTGDLNTEAFF
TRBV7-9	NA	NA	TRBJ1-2	TGTGCCAGCAGCTTTTCCCGGACAGACTATGGCTACACCTTC	CASSFSRTDYGYTF
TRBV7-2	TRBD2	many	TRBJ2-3	TGTGCCAGCAGCTTAGGGGCGGGGGGCCTCACAGATACGCAGTATTTT	CASSLGAGGLTDTQYF
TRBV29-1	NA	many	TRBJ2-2	TGCAGCGTTGAAGGGGCAGGGCCCACCGGGGAGCTGTTTTTT	CSVEGAGPTGELFF
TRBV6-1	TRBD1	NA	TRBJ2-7	TGTGCCGGCAGTGCTGAGACAGGGCTTTCCTACGAGCAGTACTTC	CAGSAETGLSYEQYF
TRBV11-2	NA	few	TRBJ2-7	TGTGCCAGCAGCTTCAGCTTCGCAGGGAACGAGCAGTACTTC	CASSFSFAGNEQYF